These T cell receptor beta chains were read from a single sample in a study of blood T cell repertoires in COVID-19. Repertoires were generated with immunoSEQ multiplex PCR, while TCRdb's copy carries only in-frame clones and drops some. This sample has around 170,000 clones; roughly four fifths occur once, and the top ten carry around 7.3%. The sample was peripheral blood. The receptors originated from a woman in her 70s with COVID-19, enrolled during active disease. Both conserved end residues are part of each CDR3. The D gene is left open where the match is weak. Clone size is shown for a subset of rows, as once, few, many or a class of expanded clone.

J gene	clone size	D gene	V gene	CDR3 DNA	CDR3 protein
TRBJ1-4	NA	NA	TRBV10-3	TGTGCCATCAGGAGAGGGGGACAAACGGACGAAAAACTGTTTTTT	CAIRRGGQTDEKLFF
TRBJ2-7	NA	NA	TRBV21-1	TGTGCCAGCACCTTACTAGCGACCGATCACTACTATCACGAGCAGTACTTC	CASTLLATDHYYHEQYF
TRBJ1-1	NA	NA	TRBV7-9	TGTGCCAGCAGCTTATGGACTCAGCGGAACACTGAAGCTTTCTTT	CASSLWTQRNTEAFF
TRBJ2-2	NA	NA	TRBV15	TGTGCCACCAGCAGAGGGGGGCCGACCGGGGAGCTGTTTTTT	CATSRGGPTGELFF
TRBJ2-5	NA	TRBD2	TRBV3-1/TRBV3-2	TGTGCCAGCAGCCAAGGTTCTAGCGGTAAAGAGACCCAGTACTTC	CASSQGSSGKETQYF
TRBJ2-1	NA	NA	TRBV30	TGTGCCTGGAGTGTACAACAAGGACAAGGGCAGTTCTTC	CAWSVQQGQGQFF
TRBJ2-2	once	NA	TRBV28	TGTGCCAGCAGTTTAGGGCAGAGACGCACCGGGGAGCTGTTTTTT	CASSLGQRRTGELFF
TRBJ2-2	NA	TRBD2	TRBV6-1	TGTGCCAGCAGTGAGCTGGGGACTAGCAGGAACACCGGGGAGCTGTTTTTT	CASSELGTSRNTGELFF
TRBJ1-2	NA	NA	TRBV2	TGTGCCAGCAGTGAACGGTCCTCCGCCCCGGGGGGCTACACCTTC	CASSERSSAPGGYTF
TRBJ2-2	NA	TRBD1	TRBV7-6	TGTGCCAGCAGCTTATTCGGACAGGGGGCTGGGGCCGGGGAGCTGTTTTTT	CASSLFGQGAGAGELFF
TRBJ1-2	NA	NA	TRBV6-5	TGTGCCAGCAGTTACTCGGACTTCGCGGGGGGCTACACCTTC	CASSYSDFAGGYTF
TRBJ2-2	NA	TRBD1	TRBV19	TGTGCCAGTAGTCCGACAGGGGTTCGGACCGGGGAGCTGTTTTTT	CASSPTGVRTGELFF
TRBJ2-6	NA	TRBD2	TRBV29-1	TGCAGCGTGCGGGAGGCTGGGGCCAACGTCCTGACTTTC	CSVREAGANVLTF
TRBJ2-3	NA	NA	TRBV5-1	TGCGCCAGCAGCTTCACACGCCCAGGGACAGATACGCAGTATTTT	CASSFTRPGTDTQYF